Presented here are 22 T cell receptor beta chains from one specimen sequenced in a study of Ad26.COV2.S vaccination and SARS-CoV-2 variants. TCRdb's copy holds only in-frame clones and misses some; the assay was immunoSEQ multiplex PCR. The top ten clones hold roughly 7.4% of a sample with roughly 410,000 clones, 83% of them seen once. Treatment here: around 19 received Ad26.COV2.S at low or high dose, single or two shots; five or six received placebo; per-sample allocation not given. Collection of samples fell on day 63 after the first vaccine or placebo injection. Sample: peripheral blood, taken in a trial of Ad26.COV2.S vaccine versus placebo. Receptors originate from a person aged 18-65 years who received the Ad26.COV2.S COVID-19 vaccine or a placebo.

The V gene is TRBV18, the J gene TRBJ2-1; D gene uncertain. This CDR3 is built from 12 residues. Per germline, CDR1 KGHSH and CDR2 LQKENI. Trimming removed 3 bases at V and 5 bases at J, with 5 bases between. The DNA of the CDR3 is TGTGCCAGCTCACCGAATAACAATGAGCAGTTCTTC. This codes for CASSPNNNEQFF. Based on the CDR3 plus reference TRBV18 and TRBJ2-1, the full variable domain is NAGVMQNPRHLVRRRGQEARLRCSPMKGHSHVYWYRQLPEEGLKFMVYLQKENIIDESGMPKERFSAEFPKEGPSILRIQQVVRGDSAAYFCASSPNNNEQFFGPGTRLTVL.

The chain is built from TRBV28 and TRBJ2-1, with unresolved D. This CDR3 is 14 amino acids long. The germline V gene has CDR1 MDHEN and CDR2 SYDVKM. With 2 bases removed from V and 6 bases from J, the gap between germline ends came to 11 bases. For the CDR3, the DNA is TGTGCCAGCAGTTTAACCTCGTATTCCAATGAGCAGTTCTTC. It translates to CASSLTSYSNEQFF.

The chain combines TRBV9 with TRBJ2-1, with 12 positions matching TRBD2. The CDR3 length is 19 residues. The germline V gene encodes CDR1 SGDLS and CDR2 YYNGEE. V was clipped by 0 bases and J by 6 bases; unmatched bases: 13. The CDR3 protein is CASSVGLAGASGTANEQFF. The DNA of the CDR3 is TGTGCCAGCAGCGTAGGACTAGCGGGAGCTTCGGGTACGGCCAATGAGCAGTTCTTC.

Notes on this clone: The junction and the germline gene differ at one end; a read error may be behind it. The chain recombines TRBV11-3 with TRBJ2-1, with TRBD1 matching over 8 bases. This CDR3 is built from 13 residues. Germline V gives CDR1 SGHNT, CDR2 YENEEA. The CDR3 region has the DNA TGTGCCAGCAGCTTACTTGGTGGACAGGGAAAGGTCTTC. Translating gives CASSLLGGQGKVF.

CDR3 nucleotides: TGTGCCAGCAGCGTAGTTGGATCACGGAGGACTTACAATGAGCAGTTCTTC. It codes for CASSVVGSRRTYNEQFF. The chain employs TRBV9 and TRBJ2-1, with D tentatively TRBD2 (5 bases). V dropped 0 bases and J dropped 4 bases, with 17 bases sitting between them. Germline V gene lookup returns CDR1 SGDLS and CDR2 YYNGEE. This CDR3 has 17 residues.

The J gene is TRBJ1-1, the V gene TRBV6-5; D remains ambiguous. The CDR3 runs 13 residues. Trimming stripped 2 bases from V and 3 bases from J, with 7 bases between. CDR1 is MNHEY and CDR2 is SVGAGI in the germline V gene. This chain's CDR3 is CASSYEGYTEAFF. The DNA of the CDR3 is TGTGCCAGCAGTTACGAGGGCTACACTGAAGCTTTCTTT.

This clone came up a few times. Here the CDR3 reads CASSFGGRETQYF. For the CDR3, the DNA is TGCGCCAGCAGCTTTGGGGGGCGGGAGACCCAGTACTTC. The chain links TRBV5-1 to TRBJ2-5; TRBD1 or TRBD2 may be the D gene (6 bases each). Trimming stripped 2 bases from V and 5 bases from J, with 10 bases between. CDR1 and CDR2 from the germline V gene are SGHRS and YFSETQ. The CDR3 is 13 amino acids.

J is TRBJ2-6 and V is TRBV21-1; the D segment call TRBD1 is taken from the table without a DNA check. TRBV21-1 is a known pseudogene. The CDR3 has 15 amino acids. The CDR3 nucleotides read TGTGCCAGCAGCAAAGACAGCTCTGGGGCCAACGTCCTGACTTTC. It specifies CASSKDSSGANVLTF.

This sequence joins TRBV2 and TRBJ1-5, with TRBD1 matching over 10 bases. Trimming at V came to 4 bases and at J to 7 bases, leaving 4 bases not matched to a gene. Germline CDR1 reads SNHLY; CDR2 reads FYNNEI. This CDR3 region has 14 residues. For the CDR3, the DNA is TGTGCCAGCAGTGGGACAGGGGGAAGGCAGCCCCAGCATTTT. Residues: CASSGTGGRQPQHF. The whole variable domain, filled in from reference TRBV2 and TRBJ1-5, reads EPEVTQTPSHQVTQMGQEVILRCVPISNHLYFYWYRQILGQKVEFLVSFYNNEISEKSEIFDDQFSVERPDGSNFTLKIRSTKLEDSAMYFCASSGTGGRQPQHFGDGTRLSIL.

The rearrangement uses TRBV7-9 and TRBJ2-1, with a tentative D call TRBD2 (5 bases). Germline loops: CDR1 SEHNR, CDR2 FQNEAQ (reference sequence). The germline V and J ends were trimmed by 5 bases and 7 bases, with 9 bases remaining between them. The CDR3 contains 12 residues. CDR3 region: CASSTTMNEQFF. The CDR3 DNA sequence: TGTGCCAGCAGCACGACTATGAATGAGCAGTTCTTC.

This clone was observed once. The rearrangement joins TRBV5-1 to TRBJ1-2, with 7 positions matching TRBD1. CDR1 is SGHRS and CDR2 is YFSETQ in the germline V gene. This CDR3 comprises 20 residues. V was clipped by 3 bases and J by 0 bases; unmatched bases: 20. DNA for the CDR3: TGCGCCAGCAGCTCCAACCCCCCGGACAGGATTATCTTTTCTAACTATGGCTACACCTTC. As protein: CASSSNPPDRIIFSNYGYTF. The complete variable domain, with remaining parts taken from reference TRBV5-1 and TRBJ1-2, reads KAGVTQTPRYLIKTRGQQVTLSCSPISGHRSVSWYQQTPGQGLQFLFEYFSETQRNKGNFPGRFSGRQFSNSRSEMNVSTLELGDSALYLCASSSNPPDRIIFSNYGYTFGSGTRLTVV.

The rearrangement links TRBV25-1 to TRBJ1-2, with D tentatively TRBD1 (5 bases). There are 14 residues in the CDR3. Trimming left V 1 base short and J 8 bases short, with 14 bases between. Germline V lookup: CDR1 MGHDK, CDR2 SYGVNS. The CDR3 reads CASSESGQAKGYTF. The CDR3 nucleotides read TGTGCCAGCAGTGAATCGGGGCAGGCGAAAGGCTACACCTTC.

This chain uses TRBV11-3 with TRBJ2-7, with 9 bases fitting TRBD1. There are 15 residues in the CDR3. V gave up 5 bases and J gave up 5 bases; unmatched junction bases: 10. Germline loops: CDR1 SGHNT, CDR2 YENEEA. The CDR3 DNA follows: TGTGCCAGCAGCCGCCGGGGACAGGGAGGTAACGAGCAGTACTTC. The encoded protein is CASSRRGQGGNEQYF.

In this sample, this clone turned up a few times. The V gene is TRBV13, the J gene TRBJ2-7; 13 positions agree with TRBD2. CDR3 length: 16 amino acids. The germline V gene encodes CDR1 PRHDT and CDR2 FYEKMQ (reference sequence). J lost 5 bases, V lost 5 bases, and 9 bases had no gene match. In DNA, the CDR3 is TGTGCCAGCAGCCTCTTGGGACTAGCGGGAACCAACGAGCAGTACTTC. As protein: CASSLLGLAGTNEQYF.

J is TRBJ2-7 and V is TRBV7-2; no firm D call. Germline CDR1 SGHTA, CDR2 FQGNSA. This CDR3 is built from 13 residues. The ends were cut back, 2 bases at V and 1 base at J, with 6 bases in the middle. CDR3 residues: CASSLRMSYEQYF. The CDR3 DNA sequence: TGTGCCAGCAGCTTAAGAATGTCCTACGAGCAGTACTTC.

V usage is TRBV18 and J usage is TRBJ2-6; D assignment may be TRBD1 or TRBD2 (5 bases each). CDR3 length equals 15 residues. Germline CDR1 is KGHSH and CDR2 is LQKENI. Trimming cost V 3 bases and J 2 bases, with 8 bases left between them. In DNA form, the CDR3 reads TGTGCCAGCTCACCGGGGGTCCCTGGGGCCAACGTCCTGACTTTC. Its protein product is CASSPGVPGANVLTF.

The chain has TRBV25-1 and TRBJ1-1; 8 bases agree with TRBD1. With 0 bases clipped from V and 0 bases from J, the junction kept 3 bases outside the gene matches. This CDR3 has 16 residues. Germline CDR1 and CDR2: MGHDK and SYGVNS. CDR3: CASSEYGRGLNTEAFF. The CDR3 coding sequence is TGTGCCAGCAGTGAATACGGCAGGGGGCTGAACACTGAAGCTTTCTTT. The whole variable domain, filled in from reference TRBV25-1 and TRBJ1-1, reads EADIYQTPRYLVIGTGKKITLECSQTMGHDKMYWYQQDPGMELHLIHYSYGVNSTEKGDLSSESTVSRIRTEHFPLTLESARPSHTSQYLCASSEYGRGLNTEAFFGQGTRLTVV.

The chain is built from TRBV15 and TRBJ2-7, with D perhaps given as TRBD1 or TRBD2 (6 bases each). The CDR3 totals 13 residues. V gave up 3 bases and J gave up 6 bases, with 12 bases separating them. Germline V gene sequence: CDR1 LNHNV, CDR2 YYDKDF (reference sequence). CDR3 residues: CATSSRQEGEQYF. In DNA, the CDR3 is TGTGCCACCAGCAGCCGACAGGAGGGCGAGCAGTACTTC.

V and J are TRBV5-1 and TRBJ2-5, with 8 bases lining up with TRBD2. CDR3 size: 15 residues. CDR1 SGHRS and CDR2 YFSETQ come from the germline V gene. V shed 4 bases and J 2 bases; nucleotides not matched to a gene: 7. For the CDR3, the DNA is TGCGCCAGCAGCCCGGGGGGGACCCCACAAGAGACCCAGTACTTC. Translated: CASSPGGTPQETQYF.

The CDR3: CSVDRGGGGGTDTQYF. The CDR3 region has the DNA TGCAGCGTGGACAGGGGGGGAGGTGGAGGCACAGATACGCAGTATTTT. The rearrangement links TRBV29-1 to TRBJ2-3; 10 positions agree with TRBD1. The V gene's germline CDR1 is SQVTM and CDR2 ANQGSEA. This CDR3 is built from 16 residues. V lost 6 bases and J lost 1; bases outside the gene matches: 10.

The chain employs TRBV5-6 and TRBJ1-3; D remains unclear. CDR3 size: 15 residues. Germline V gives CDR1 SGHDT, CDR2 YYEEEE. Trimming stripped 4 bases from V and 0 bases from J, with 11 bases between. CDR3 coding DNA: TGTGCCAGCAGCATCCTGGGGAGCTCTGGAAACACCATATATTTT. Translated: CASSILGSSGNTIYF.

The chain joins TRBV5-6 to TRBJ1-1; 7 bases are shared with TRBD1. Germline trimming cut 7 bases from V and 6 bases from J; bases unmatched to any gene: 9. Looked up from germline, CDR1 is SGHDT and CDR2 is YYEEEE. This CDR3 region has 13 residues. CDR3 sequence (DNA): TGTGCCAGCGTCCGACAGGGCCAAGCTGAAGCTTTCTTT. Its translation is CASVRQGQAEAFF.